What follows are 20 T cell receptor beta chains derived from one specimen sequenced in a study of T cell responses to AZD1222 COVID-19 vaccine. Generated by immunoSEQ multiplex PCR, the TCRdb table keeps only in-frame clones and is missing some. The sample lists about 130,000 clones, about nine tenths occurring once. The specimen comprised peripheral blood, sampled on day 0 of AZD1222 vaccination. All receptors derive from an adult in good health.

The chain recombines TRBV29-1 with TRBJ1-4; no reliable D call. This CDR3 has 15 amino acids. In germline, CDR1 is SQVTM, CDR2 ANQGSEA. The V gene lost 6 bases and the J gene lost 4 bases, with 18 bases spanning the gap. The CDR3 coding sequence is TGCAGCGTCGCCCGGAGAGGGAGGGTTAATGAAAAACTGTTTTTT. Protein: CSVARRGRVNEKLFF.

This chain connects TRBV24-1 to TRBJ1-2; D not certain. The CDR3 consists of 13 residues. With 3 bases removed from V and 8 bases from J, the gap between germline ends came to 12 bases. Germline-derived CDR1 and CDR2 are KGHDR and SFDVKD. The CDR3 loop is CATSDISWEGYTF. DNA of the CDR3: TGTGCCACCAGTGATATATCATGGGAGGGCTACACCTTC.

This clone was observed a single time. The V and J genes are TRBV24-1 and TRBJ1-4; 9 bases line up with TRBD1. The CDR3 sequence is 17 residues long. V was clipped by 4 bases and J by 8 bases; unmatched bases: 13. In germline, CDR1 is KGHDR, CDR2 SFDVKD. The CDR3 DNA reads TGTGCCACCAGTGACCCCGGGACAGGGAAGGGTTCGGAAAAACTGTTTTTT. It encodes CATSDPGTGKGSEKLFF.

The V and J genes are TRBV20-1 and TRBJ1-1; tentatively, D is TRBD1 (6 bases). CDR3 length: 10 amino acids. Germline CDR1 reads DFQATT; CDR2 reads SNEGSKA (reference sequence). With 5 bases removed from V and 11 bases from J, the gap between germline ends came to 12 bases. CDR3 protein: CSASPRGAFF. The CDR3 DNA reads as TGCAGTGCTTCCCCGAGGGGGGCTTTCTTT.

This chain joins TRBV19 and TRBJ2-7; tentatively, D is TRBD1 (5 bases). The CDR3 spans 14 residues. Trimming removed 3 bases at V and 0 bases at J, with 9 bases between. The germline V gene has CDR1 LNHDA and CDR2 SQIVND (reference sequence). In DNA form, the CDR3 reads TGTGCCAGTAGTATTACGACAGACTCCTACGAGCAGTACTTC. Translated, it gives CASSITTDSYEQYF.

This clone showed up just once. The CDR3 nucleotides are TGCGCCAGCAGCTTGGTTGGGGAATATGGCTACACCTTC. This sequence encodes CASSLVGEYGYTF. This chain uses TRBV5-1 with TRBJ1-2; D gene uncertain. Germline V lookup: CDR1 SGHRS, CDR2 YFSETQ. The V end was cut by 0 bases, the J end by 5 bases, with 8 bases between. There are 13 residues in the CDR3.

The chain recombines TRBV7-9 with TRBJ1-2, with unresolved D. This CDR3 has 14 residues. V lost 4 bases and J lost 1, with 10 bases in between. Germline loops: CDR1 SEHNR, CDR2 FQNEAQ (reference sequence). The CDR3 is CASSYSLNNYGYTF. The CDR3 DNA is TGTGCCAGCAGCTACAGCCTGAATAACTATGGCTACACCTTC.

This sequence joins TRBV7-9 and TRBJ2-2; D is undetermined. The germline gives CDR1 SEHNR, CDR2 FQNEAQ (reference sequence). CDR3 size: 14 residues. V gave up 3 bases and J gave up 5 bases, with 10 bases separating them. This CDR3 reads CASSFGLGTGELFF. In DNA, the CDR3 is TGTGCCAGCAGCTTTGGGCTTGGGACCGGGGAGCTGTTTTTT.

The chain recombines TRBV3-1 (or the pseudogene TRBV3-2) with TRBJ1-5; D gene unclear. The germline CDR1 and CDR2 sequences are LGHDT and YNNKEL (reference sequence). Trimming shortened V by 1 base and J by 0 bases, and 7 bases separated the two germline ends. The CDR3 spans 15 residues. This CDR3 is CASSQGSGSNQPQHF. CDR3 sequence (DNA): TGTGCCAGCAGCCAAGGTTCAGGTAGCAATCAGCCCCAGCATTTT.

V is TRBV11-3 and J is TRBJ2-1; 10 bases align to TRBD2. The CDR3 has 16 residues. Germline-derived CDR1 and CDR2 are SGHNT and YENEEA. The V segment lost 4 bases and the J segment 6 bases; nucleotides outside the gene matches: 9. CDR3 protein: CASSSLTSGHRNEQFF. The CDR3 region has the DNA TGTGCCAGCAGCTCGCTGACTAGCGGGCACCGCAATGAGCAGTTCTTC.

The rearrangement uses TRBV19 and TRBJ1-2, with 11 bases identical to TRBD1. The CDR3 contains 14 residues. Trimming removed 8 bases from V and 3 bases from J; junction bases left unmatched: 5. Looked up from germline, CDR1 is LNHDA and CDR2 is SQIVND (reference sequence). For the CDR3, the DNA is TGTGCCAGTGCCCGGGACAGGGGGGACTATGGCTACACCTTC. Translated, it gives CASARDRGDYGYTF.

The CDR3 nucleotides read TGTGCCAGCAGCGCACAACAACAGGGGGCAGATACGCAGTATTTT. It specifies CASSAQQQGADTQYF. The chain is built from TRBV11-3 and TRBJ2-3; 8 positions agree with TRBD1. Germline CDR1 SGHNT, CDR2 YENEEA. Trimming cost V 5 bases and J 4 bases; bases outside gene matches: 8. The CDR3 runs to 15 residues.

The chain couples TRBV5-6 to TRBJ2-3; no firm D call. The CDR3 is made up of 15 amino acids. Germline CDR1 is SGHDT and CDR2 is YYEEEE. Deletions cut 4 bases from V and 3 bases from J, with 15 bases between. The CDR3 DNA reads as TGTGCCAGCAGCCTCGACCAAAAGGGAACAGATACGCAGTATTTT. This codes for CASSLDQKGTDTQYF.

The gene calls are TRBV10-3 and TRBJ2-7, with 9 bases matching TRBD1. This CDR3 is built from 15 residues. Germline V CDR1 and CDR2: ENHRY, SYGVKD. With V trimmed by 10 bases and J by 4 bases, 14 bases remained unmatched. The CDR3 nucleotides read TGTGCCACCCGCGCCTGGGACAGGGTACGTTACGAGCAGTACTTC. It translates to CATRAWDRVRYEQYF.

This clone was recorded only once. This rearrangement joins TRBV5-4 to TRBJ1-1; maybe TRBD1 (6 bases). Trimming left V 2 bases short and J 0 bases short, with 8 bases between. Germline V gives CDR1 SGHNT, CDR2 YYREEE (reference sequence). This CDR3 has 14 residues. DNA of the CDR3: TGTGCCAGCAGCTTCGACAGGATGAACACTGAAGCTTTCTTT. It encodes CASSFDRMNTEAFF. The full variable domain, in which reference TRBV5-4 and TRBJ1-1 provide the parts outside the CDR3, is ETGVTQSPTHLIKTRGQQVTLRCSSQSGHNTVSWYQQALGQGPQFIFQYYREEENGRGNFPPRFSGLQFPNYSSELNVNALELDDSALYLCASSFDRMNTEAFFGQGTRLTVV.

The chain combines TRBV5-1 with TRBJ2-6, with D tentatively TRBD1 (5 bases). With 4 bases removed from V and 0 bases from J, the gap between germline ends came to 8 bases. This CDR3 spans 15 amino acids. CDR1 and CDR2 from the germline V gene are SGHRS and YFSETQ. Here the CDR3 DNA reads TGCGCCAGCAGCAATACAGGCTCTGGGGCCAACGTCCTGACTTTC. It yields the protein CASSNTGSGANVLTF.

The CDR3 nucleotides are TGTGCCAGCAGTTTGGGGGGGCTCGATGGCTACACCTTC. Encoded protein: CASSLGGLDGYTF. This chain uses TRBV12-3 or TRBV12-4 with TRBJ1-2; D is possibly TRBD1 (6 bases). V lost 3 bases and J lost 6, with 11 bases in between. The CDR3 runs 13 residues.

The V call is TRBV11-2, the J call TRBJ2-7, with 8 bases fitting TRBD1. The CDR3 runs 14 residues. V was clipped by 3 bases and J by 2 bases; unmatched bases: 3. Germline V lookup: CDR1 SGHAT, CDR2 FQNNGV. The CDR3 DNA sequence: TGTGCCAGCAGCTTGGAACAGGGGGCCTACGAGCAGTACTTC. This encodes CASSLEQGAYEQYF.

The chain joins TRBV9 to TRBJ1-3, with no clear D. Trimming took 1 base from V and 0 from J, leaving 8 bases between them. The CDR3 length is 15 residues. CDR1 SGDLS and CDR2 YYNGEE come from the germline V gene. The CDR3 DNA reads as TGTGCCAGCAGCGTACAACAGAGCTCTGGAAACACCATATATTTT. This sequence encodes CASSVQQSSGNTIYF.

This sequence joins TRBV5-1 and TRBJ1-2; 10 bases are shared with TRBD1. Germline CDR1 is SGHRS and CDR2 is YFSETQ. This CDR3 spans 18 amino acids. V was clipped by 3 bases and J by 1 base; unmatched bases: 12. Written as DNA, the CDR3 is TGCGCCAGCAGCTACCTTCCGGGACAGGGGACCTTTAACTATGGCTACACCTTC. It yields the protein CASSYLPGQGTFNYGYTF.